This entry describes one T cell receptor (beta chain). This sample was taken from a study of blood T cell repertoires in COVID-19. Participant reports of clinical history set cohort assignment. Within the 2 weeks before study entry, each person in the exposed group met a COVID-19 case. TCRdb's copy holds only in-frame clones and misses some; the assay was immunoSEQ multiplex PCR. This table holds 130,000 to 150,000 clones, less than 90% found once. The CDR3 covers 14 residues. Germline V gene sequence: CDR1 SGHVS, CDR2 FQNEAQ. Trimming stripped 5 bases from V and 4 bases from J, with 14 bases between. The V gene is TRBV7-8, the J gene TRBJ1-2; D is possibly TRBD1 (5 bases). Sequences were obtained from PBMCs or T cells enriched from blood (not recorded which). The sequence came from a woman in her forties or fifties who had been exposed to COVID-19. CDR3 sequence (DNA): TGTGCCAGCAGCATTTCTCAGGACACCTATGGCTACACCTTC. Amino acid sequence: CASSISQDTYGYTF.